In this sample, the clone carrying this T cell receptor (beta chain) turned up a few times. Antigen unknown. The entry originates in a study of T-cell memory formation after mild COVID-19. At the level of the study: Each donor largely had its own TCR clusters. Points from the study as a whole: Certain responding clones were present in pre-infection memory, suggesting participation of cross-reactive memory. Contracting CD8+ clones were enriched in EMRA, CD4+ mainly in CM and EM.

TCR alpha and TCR beta cDNA libraries carrying sample barcodes and UMIs came from 5'RACE with constant-segment primers. A single record per CDR3 protein comes from TCRdb applying MiXCR to the 5' RACE reads. The sample consists of a few hundred thousand distinct CDR3 sequences, around 19% of them appearing once. This sequence was found in a young man who had mild COVID-19 (a few samples of this study predate the infection). Cell type and time point are not known. Sequences were obtained from PBMCs or a T cell subset sorted from them (not recorded which).

CDR3 sequence reads: CASSVAAGIRNEQYF. The DNA of the CDR3 is TGTGCCAGCAGCGTAGCGGCGGGGATCAGGAACGAGCAGTACTTC. This chain connects TRBV9 to TRBJ2-7; perhaps TRBD2 as D (6 bases). The CDR3 sequence is 15 residues long. The V and J ends lost 0 bases and 5 bases respectively, with 15 bases between them. The germline V gene encodes CDR1 SGDLS and CDR2 YYNGEE.